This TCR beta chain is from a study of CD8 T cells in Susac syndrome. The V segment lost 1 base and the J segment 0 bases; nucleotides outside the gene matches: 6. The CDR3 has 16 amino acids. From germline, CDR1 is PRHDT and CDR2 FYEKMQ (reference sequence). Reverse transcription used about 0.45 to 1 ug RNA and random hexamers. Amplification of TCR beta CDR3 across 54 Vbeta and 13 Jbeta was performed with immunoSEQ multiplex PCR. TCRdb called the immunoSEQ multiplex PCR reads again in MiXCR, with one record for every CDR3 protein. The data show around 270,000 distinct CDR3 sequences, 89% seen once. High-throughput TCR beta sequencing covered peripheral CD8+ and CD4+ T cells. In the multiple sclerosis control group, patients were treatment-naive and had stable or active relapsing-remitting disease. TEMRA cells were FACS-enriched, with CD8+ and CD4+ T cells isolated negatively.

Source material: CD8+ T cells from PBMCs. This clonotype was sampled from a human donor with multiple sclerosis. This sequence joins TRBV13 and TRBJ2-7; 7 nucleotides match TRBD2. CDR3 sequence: CASSLASGGLSYEQYF. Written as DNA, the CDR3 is TGTGCCAGCAGCTTAGCCTCGGGAGGACTCTCCTACGAGCAGTACTTC.